The rows below give T cell receptor beta chains drawn from one sample of a study of control samples from healthy donors and cancer patients. Method: immunoSEQ multiplex PCR; TCRdb's copy keeps in-frame clones and lacks some. Of about 110,000 clones in the sample, almost 85% were seen once. The sample taken for sequencing was blood. The receptors shown here come from a man between 18 and 35 years old in good health. Each CDR3 is given with its conserved first and last residue. The D gene is left open where the match is weak. Expanded clones are given a class, and other clones once, few, many or no size at all.

v_gene: TRBV5-1; d_gene: NA; j_gene: TRBJ2-3; abundance: NA; CDR3aa: CASSFGDTQYF; CDR3nt: TGCGCCAGCAGCTTTGGAGATACGCAGTATTTT
v_gene: TRBV11-2; d_gene: NA; j_gene: TRBJ2-3; abundance: NA; CDR3aa: CASSLQLGPDTQYF; CDR3nt: TGTGCCAGCAGCTTACAACTAGGCCCAGATACGCAGTATTTT
v_gene: TRBV7-9; d_gene: NA; j_gene: TRBJ1-4; abundance: NA; CDR3aa: CASSSLGGVDEKLFF; CDR3nt: TGTGCCAGCAGCTCCCTTGGGGGGGTCGATGAAAAACTGTTTTTT
v_gene: TRBV5-4; d_gene: NA; j_gene: TRBJ1-1; abundance: NA; CDR3aa: CASSRAGFGTEAFF; CDR3nt: TGTGCCAGCAGCCGCGCGGGTTTCGGCACTGAAGCTTTCTTT
v_gene: TRBV4-1; d_gene: NA; j_gene: TRBJ2-5; abundance: few; CDR3aa: CASSPQVFQETQYF; CDR3nt: TGCGCCAGCAGCCCCCAGGTCTTCCAAGAGACCCAGTACTTC
v_gene: TRBV5-6; d_gene: TRBD1; j_gene: TRBJ1-1; abundance: NA; CDR3aa: CASSGGTGDRWDTEAFF; CDR3nt: TGTGCCAGCAGCGGCGGGACAGGGGACCGGTGGGACACTGAAGCTTTCTTT
v_gene: TRBV2; d_gene: NA; j_gene: TRBJ1-2; abundance: NA; CDR3aa: CASRGYRDHGYTF; CDR3nt: TGTGCCAGCAGGGGTTACAGGGATCATGGCTACACCTTC
v_gene: TRBV28; d_gene: NA; j_gene: TRBJ2-3; abundance: NA; CDR3aa: CASSPMAGSTDTQYF; CDR3nt: TGTGCCAGCAGCCCTATGGCAGGGAGCACAGATACGCAGTATTTT
v_gene: TRBV7-8; d_gene: NA; j_gene: TRBJ2-7; abundance: NA; CDR3aa: CASSLDGSDEQYF; CDR3nt: TGTGCCAGCAGCCTGGACGGCTCAGACGAGCAGTACTTC
v_gene: TRBV28; d_gene: NA; j_gene: TRBJ1-2; abundance: few; CDR3aa: CALGRGSQGYTF; CDR3nt: TGTGCCCTGGGTCGGGGGAGTCAAGGCTACACCTTC
v_gene: TRBV27; d_gene: NA; j_gene: TRBJ2-1; abundance: few; CDR3aa: CASSLIPSGRLYEQFF; CDR3nt: TGTGCCAGCAGTTTAATCCCCAGCGGGCGCCTTTATGAGCAGTTCTTC
v_gene: TRBV6-6; d_gene: NA; j_gene: TRBJ1-5; abundance: NA; CDR3aa: CASINGGRFSNQPQHF; CDR3nt: TGTGCCAGCATCAATGGGGGGCGTTTTAGCAATCAGCCCCAGCATTTT